This T cell receptor (beta chain) was recorded in a study of T-cell memory formation after mild COVID-19. This clonotype has at least ten counts. Its cognate antigen is unknown. The study, taken as a whole, reports: Pre-infection memory carried some responding clones, suggesting that cross-reactive memory joined. Mainly CM and EM harbored the contracting CD4+ clones; mainly EMRA harbored the CD8+ ones.

V was shortened by 7 bases and J by 2 bases, with 15 bases between the two germline ends. The germline V gene encodes CDR1 MNHEY and CDR2 SMNVEV (reference sequence). The CDR3 totals 15 residues. After 5'RACE with constant-segment primers, TCR alpha and TCR beta cDNA libraries carrying sample barcodes and UMIs were obtained. One entry per CDR3 protein, called by TCRdb with MiXCR from the 5' RACE reads. The sample lists 350,000 to 450,000 distinct CDR3 sequences, around 19% seen once, with roughly 8% in the top ten. The sequencing input was PBMCs or a T cell subset sorted from them (not recorded which). The sequence was obtained from an adult woman who had mild COVID-19 (a few samples of this study predate the infection). Cell type and time point are not known. V is TRBV27 and J is TRBJ1-5; D may be TRBD1 (6 bases). The CDR3 loop reads CASTIKGDGNQPQHF. CDR3 nucleotides: TGTGCCAGCACCATAAAGGGGGACGGCAATCAGCCCCAGCATTTT.